This record covers a single T cell receptor beta chain. No antigen is known for it. No much larger clonotype is one base removed from it; base qualities were not supplied. The sample comes from a study of Ad26.COV2.S vaccination and SARS-CoV-2 variants (dated by TCRdb to about 2021). Study-level background: Donors in the vaccine arm were drawn from COV1001, a phase I-IIa trial of Ad26.COV2.S in healthy adults that was multicentre, randomized, double-blind and placebo-controlled. Ad26.COV2.S was administered intramuscularly at a dose of 5x10^10 or 1x10^11 viral particles, either as one shot or as two shots given 56 days apart. The specificity and breadth of SARS-CoV-2-reactive T cell receptors after Ad26.COV2.S vaccination were assessed by TCRbeta repertoire sequencing. A total of 32 samples were included in the TCR-sequenced set, comprising about 20 Ad26.COV2.S vaccine recipients, 5 placebo recipients and 8 SARS-CoV-2 convalescent individuals. Trial participants were randomized into five groups of five, in which low-dose or high-dose Ad26.COV2.S was given once or twice, or placebo was given on both occasions. Investigators did not know the trial group allocation while performing experiments and assessing outcomes.

The full study reports these points: Compared with placebo recipients, Ad26.COV2.S recipients showed higher spike-specific TCR breadth (P = 0.0014). Comparing responses between vaccine doses or regimens was not something the study was powered to do. Vaccine and placebo recipients had comparable non-spike TCR breadth, which fits with the vaccine containing only spike. Substantial breadth of spike-specific CD8+ and CD4+ T cell responses was reported after vaccination. According to the authors, total T cell responses may have been underestimated by the TCR breadth and depth analyses.

The treatment or condition label on this specimen signifies: around 19 received Ad26.COV2.S at low or high dose, single or two shots; about 5 received placebo; per-sample allocation not given. For vaccine and placebo recipients, the sequenced repertoires came from samples collected on day 63 after the first injection. Between 29 July and 7 August 2020, Cohort 1b enrolled about 27 adults aged 18-55 years at one site in Boston, USA. Ad26.COV2.S was a replication-incompetent adenovirus type 26 vector that expressed a prefusion-stabilized SARS-CoV-2 spike protein derived from the original Wuhan strain. Compared with germline, V lacks 0 bases and J lacks 0 bases; bases without a gene match: 6. From the germline V gene, CDR1 is MNHEY and CDR2 is SVGEGT. The CDR3 covers 17 residues, taking in both the cysteine and the phenylalanine. The DNA shown is the 51-base CDR3, in frame from base 1. TCRbeta CDR3 regions were sequenced with the immunoSEQ Assay. After extraction, genomic DNA underwent amplification by bias-controlled multiplex PCR, followed by high-throughput sequencing. As for the original processing: To quantify the absolute abundance of every unique TCRbeta CDR3 region, sequences were collapsed and filtered. Usable DNA was measured by amplifying reference genes present in all nucleated cells, and TCRbeta template counts were normalized to that usable DNA to estimate T cell fraction. Repertoire TCRs were annotated as SARS-CoV-2-specific when V gene, CDR3 amino acid sequence and J gene were exactly matched to a known reactive TCR set. MIRA supplied the reference SARS-CoV-2 TCR set, which was filtered for enrichment in COVID-19-positive ImmuneCODE repertoires so that public or cross-reactive TCRs were removed. Using the MIRA antigens, annotated TCRs were further analysed by specific ORF or by position within an ORF. Breadth was defined as the number of annotated unique rearrangements divided by the total number of unique productive rearrangements, and depth was defined as the summed frequency of the annotated unique rearrangements. TCR breadth was compared between groups using two-sided Wilcoxon rank-sum tests. TCRdb mirrors the immuneACCESS table, restricted to in-frame sequences. Some clones are absent from its copies; in checked studies, under half trace to an unresolved V gene, and the reason for the others is unknown. V and J calls and clone size follow that table, whereas D and trimming were derived from the DNA. Across this sample there are 300,000 to 400,000 clones, with about 88% seen only once. Jointly, the top ten make up 6.4% of the sample.

The V and J genes are TRBV6-2 or TRBV6-3 and TRBJ2-7; 9 middle bases align to TRBD2. Sequenced here: peripheral blood, sampled in a trial of Ad26.COV2.S vaccine versus placebo. This sequence originates from a person between 18 and 65 years old who received the Ad26.COV2.S COVID-19 vaccine or a placebo. In nucleotides, the sequence is TGTGCCAGCAGTTACTCGAGTAGCGGGAGTTACTCCTACGAGCAGTACTTC. This gives the protein CASSYSSSGSYSYEQYF.